The entry below describes one T cell receptor beta chain. V lost 0 bases to trimming and J lost 5 bases, with 17 bases between them. Per germline, CDR1 SQVTM and CDR2 ANQGSEA. The CDR3 spans 16 residues. This sample was taken from a study of regulatory T cells in long-lasting Graves disease. Noted time point: newly diagnosed GD, antithyroid drugs for less than 3 months. PBMC-derived RNA was used for the TCR library. CDR3 regions were amplified by Arm-PCR using iRepertoire HTBI primers to build TCR beta libraries. One entry per CDR3 protein, called by TCRdb with MiXCR from the multiplex PCR reads. The data show around 400,000 distinct CDR3 sequences, approximately 16% seen once. The same specimen was also included in a second study, on T cells in Graves' hyperthyroidism and ophthalmopathy. This second study says: The HTBI set primed first-round TCR CDR3 RT-PCR.

Sample: peripheral blood mononuclear cells (PBMCs), taken at new diagnosis, from a patient treated with antithyroid drugs. This TCR derives from a middle-aged woman with Graves disease. The chain combines TRBV29-1 with TRBJ2-1; weak D call: TRBD2 (6 bases). CDR3 DNA: TGCAGCGTTGAAGATCAGGATAGCGGAGGGGACAATGAGCAGTTCTTC. This encodes CSVEDQDSGGDNEQFF.